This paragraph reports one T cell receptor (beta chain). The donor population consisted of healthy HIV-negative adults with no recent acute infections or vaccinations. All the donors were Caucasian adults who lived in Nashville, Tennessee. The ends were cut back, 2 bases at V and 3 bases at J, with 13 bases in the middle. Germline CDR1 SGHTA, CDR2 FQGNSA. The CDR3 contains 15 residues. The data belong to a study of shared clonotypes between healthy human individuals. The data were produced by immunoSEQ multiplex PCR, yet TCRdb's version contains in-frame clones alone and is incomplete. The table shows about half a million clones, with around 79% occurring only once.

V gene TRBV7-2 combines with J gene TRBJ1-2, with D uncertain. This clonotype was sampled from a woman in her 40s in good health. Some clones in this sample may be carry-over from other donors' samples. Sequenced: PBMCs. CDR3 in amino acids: CASSLNPATDYGYTF. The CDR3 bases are TGTGCCAGCAGCTTAAACCCAGCCACTGACTATGGCTACACCTTC. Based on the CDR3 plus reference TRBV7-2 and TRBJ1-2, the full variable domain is GAGVSQSPSNKVTEKGKDVELRCDPISGHTALYWYRQSLGQGLEFLIYFQGNSAPDKSGLPSDRFSAERTGGSVSTLTIQRTQQEDSAVYLCASSLNPATDYGYTFGSGTRLTVV.